This T cell receptor (beta chain) was sequenced during a study of early T cells in non-severe SARS-CoV-2 infection (dated by TCRdb to the early 2020s). Background for the entire study: Bulk RNA from unsorted whole blood was used for TCR sequencing, so alpha and beta chains could not be paired. Paper-wide results and their limitations: Matching against VDJdb was skewed toward anti-spike CD8 responses, likely underestimated virus-specific expansions, and missed private and CD4 specificities.

The library came from 5' RACE. TCRdb names NextSeq 500 as the instrument used. Unique molecular identifiers were attached to individual cDNA molecules in the TCR library protocol so that sequencing error and PCR bias could be corrected. Both TCR alpha and beta chains were sequenced, and tight co-correlation was observed between alpha and beta sequence abundances in each sample. Per the source publication's procedure: V gene, J gene and CDR3 annotation of TCR sequences was performed with Decombinator V4. Expanded TCRs were defined as changing significantly between any two time points under a Poisson model with p below 0.0001. Abundances of TCRs were expressed as counts per million after normalisation to the total number of TCRs sequenced in each sample. MAIT TCRs were defined by TRAV1-2 paired with TRAJ12, TRAJ20 or TRAJ33, and iNKT TCRs by TRAV10 paired with TRAJ18. A search of VDJdb, accessed on 1 November 2021, was run for TCRs annotated to CMV, EBV and SARS-CoV-2, with TCRs annotated for multiple antigens excluded. TCRdb applied fastp at Q25 and MiXCR to the public reads, then kept only in-frame beta chains. Rows with one shared CDR3 protein collapse into an entry with the most common genes and DNA. TCRdb's processing, not the authors' own work, is the source of the V and J calls. In all, the sample holds tens of thousands of distinct CDR3 sequences, and around 5% of those were seen once. 25% to 30% of the sample is in the top ten clones.

As encoded in the germline V gene, CDR1 is KGHSH while CDR2 is LQKENI. From the cysteine through the phenylalanine, the CDR3 covers 17 amino acids. The DNA shown is the 51-base CDR3, in frame from base 1. The trim is 0 bases for V and 1 base for J, with a gap of 13 bases between the germline ends. A case-control design nested within a healthcare worker cohort in London, UK, was used, with weekly nasopharyngeal swab PCR tests and blood sampling performed. Between 23 and 31 March 2020, the week of the UK lockdown, healthcare workers were enrolled and then followed up weekly for as long as 16 weeks. This clonotype was detected ten times or more. Its antigen is currently not known. The sample holds no much larger clone one base away, and base qualities are not on file.

The sequencing input was whole blood. The sequence was obtained from an adult who was a healthcare worker with PCR-confirmed SARS-CoV-2 infection or an uninfected control (not recorded which). Rearrangement joined TRBV18 to TRBJ2-4, with a weak D call of TRBD2 (6 bases match). The sequenced DNA: TGTGCCAGCTCACCACCGGGCGGGACTTCGGCCAAAAACATTCAGTACTTC. The resulting protein is CASSPPGGTSAKNIQYF.